These T cell receptor beta chains were read from a single sample in a study of blood T cell repertoires in COVID-19. Only in-frame clones appear in the TCRdb table, and some are missing; sequencing was by immunoSEQ multiplex PCR. Of 130,000 or so clones listed, about nine tenths are singletons. Material for sequencing was peripheral blood. Source of these receptors: a man aged 45-65 years with active COVID-19. Each CDR3 is given without its conserved first and last residue. The D gene is left open where the match is weak. A row's size may be missing; if present it is once, few, many or a size class.

J gene	CDR3 length	V gene	clone size	D gene	CDR3 protein
TRBJ1-5	15	TRBV19	.	TRBD1	ASSTVTGQVGGQPQH
TRBJ1-2	12	TRBV5-6	once	.	ASSERLPITGYT
TRBJ2-3	12	TRBV5-6	.	.	ASSTFRGTDTQY
TRBJ1-1	9	TRBV29-1	.	.	SVDSWGEAF
TRBJ1-4	16	TRBV21-1	.	.	ASSKWCQGETTNEKLF
TRBJ2-2	16	TRBV7-8	.	TRBD2	ASSPILAGPGNTGELF
TRBJ1-4	13	TRBV11-2	.	TRBD1	ASSSTGGRGEKLF
TRBJ1-2	15	TRBV19	few	.	ASSIAQTPRGNYGYT
TRBJ1-1	11	TRBV29-1	.	TRBD1	SVSRDRYTEAF
TRBJ2-3	14	TRBV18	.	TRBD2	ASSPPGGTSTDTQY
TRBJ2-7	10	TRBV6-5	once	.	ASRRTAYEQY
TRBJ2-7	13	TRBV5-1	.	.	ASSFEGVGPYEQY
TRBJ1-2	11	TRBV30	.	.	AWTSGDLYGYT
TRBJ2-2	10	TRBV11-2	.	.	ASSLITGELF
TRBJ2-3	13	TRBV5-1	few	.	ASSLMASGTDTQY
TRBJ2-1	16	TRBV5-1	.	TRBD2	ASSLTSGVHPLYNEQF
TRBJ2-5	12	TRBV5-1	.	TRBD1	ASSLGDSQETQY
TRBJ1-3	13	TRBV4-3	.	.	ASSQDGNPGNTIY
TRBJ2-3	13	TRBV19	.	.	ASSRVRGRPDTQY
TRBJ2-7	10	TRBV24-1	few	.	ATKISPYEQY
TRBJ1-1	11	TRBV5-5	.	TRBD1	ASSLWDRLEAF
TRBJ2-7	16	TRBV14	few	TRBD2	ASSQGPLLAQSPYEQY
TRBJ2-7	10	TRBV5-1	.	TRBD2	ASSPGGWEQY
TRBJ2-5	12	TRBV6-6	.	TRBD1	ASSLGTGGETQY
TRBJ1-2	15	TRBV11-2	.	TRBD1	ASSLGIQGAPPYGYT
TRBJ2-7	12	TRBV5-1	.	TRBD2	ASSGTGGSVEQY
TRBJ2-1	14	TRBV18	once	TRBD2	ASSPPNRARGDEQF
TRBJ2-7	12	TRBV6-5	.	TRBD1	ASRNAGGGYEQY
TRBJ1-4	15	TRBV28	once	.	ASSPSRGGGSSEKLF
TRBJ2-7	12	TRBV2	once	.	ASNSQTISYEQY
TRBJ2-3	11	TRBV2	.	TRBD2	ASRGGSTDTQY
TRBJ1-4	13	TRBV2	.	TRBD1	ASTQQGAYNEKLF
TRBJ2-2	13	TRBV7-2	.	TRBD2	ASLDPGLVGGELF
TRBJ1-2	13	TRBV4-1	many	.	ASSQGVARRNGYT
TRBJ1-3	14	TRBV9	.	TRBD1	ASSVGTGVFGNTIY
TRBJ2-1	14	TRBV9	.	.	ASSVEGRGSYNEQF
TRBJ2-2	13	TRBV15	.	TRBD1	ATSTGQGGTGELF
TRBJ1-5	16	TRBV5-8	.	TRBD1	ASSLVLGQGYVNQPQH
TRBJ2-5	11	TRBV14	.	.	ASSPRGQETQY
TRBJ1-4	14	TRBV10-3	.	.	AISLEGPATNEKLF
TRBJ2-3	10	TRBV3-1/TRBV3-2	.	.	ASSHGSDTQY
TRBJ1-4	11	TRBV5-1	.	.	ASSVQGSEKLF
TRBJ1-5	12	TRBV7-2	.	TRBD1	ASSLGQGNQPQH
TRBJ2-1	13	TRBV4-1	.	.	ASSQGDSVYNEQF
TRBJ2-2	11	TRBV10-1	.	.	ARQLITWGELF
TRBJ1-2	11	TRBV12-3/TRBV12-4	.	.	ASSSGSAYGYT
TRBJ2-3	13	TRBV6-5	.	TRBD2	ASSYEAGHTDTQY
TRBJ2-5	14	TRBV11-2	.	TRBD2	ASSLMIAGGKETQY
TRBJ1-2	13	TRBV5-1	few	TRBD1	ASSSGQGANYGYT
TRBJ1-2	14	TRBV4-3	.	.	ASSQDPAQKIYGYT
TRBJ2-4	12	TRBV13	.	TRBD1	ASSSGTELNIQY
TRBJ2-2	16	TRBV2	.	.	ASGGRLDKRPNTGELF
TRBJ2-1	14	TRBV9	.	TRBD2	ASSVGSGGSYNEQF
TRBJ2-7	11	TRBV18	.	.	ASSPPTSYEQY
TRBJ2-2	12	TRBV6-4	.	TRBD1	ASRRDRNTGELF
TRBJ2-7	15	TRBV4-1	.	TRBD1	ASSLGTGRRNSYEQY